The clone carrying this T cell receptor beta chain was observed once. The antigen remains undetermined. These data come from a study of cytomegalovirus exposure and HLA in healthy donors. About the study: Roughly 180 million T cells yielded 120 million or so unique TCR beta sequences, as an earlier analysis found. General study findings and limits: Equally common other TCR beta chains were less clonally expanded than HLA-associated ones, a later analysis found.

60 Vbeta and 13 Jbeta primers were used in PCR. Original methodology: In a later analysis, some 11 million of 75 million to 85 million unique beta chains occurred in at least two donors. Repertoires were generated with immunoSEQ multiplex PCR, while TCRdb's copy carries only in-frame clones and drops some. Clone size and V and J calls were adopted from that table, with D and trimming inferred from the DNA. This table holds 100,000 to 140,000 clones, roughly 80% found once. The germline V and J ends were trimmed by 3 bases and 10 bases, with 10 bases remaining between them. CDR3 size: 12 residues. Germline lookup yields CDR1 SGHDN and CDR2 FVKESK.

This chain joins TRBV14 and TRBJ2-1; D possibly corresponds to TRBD2 (6 bases). The sequence came from a man under 40 in good health and CMV-seronegative. Sequences were obtained from PBMCs. CDR3 sequence reads: CASSQGGGEQFF. In DNA, the CDR3 is TGTGCCAGCAGCCAGGGAGGAGGCGAGCAGTTCTTC.